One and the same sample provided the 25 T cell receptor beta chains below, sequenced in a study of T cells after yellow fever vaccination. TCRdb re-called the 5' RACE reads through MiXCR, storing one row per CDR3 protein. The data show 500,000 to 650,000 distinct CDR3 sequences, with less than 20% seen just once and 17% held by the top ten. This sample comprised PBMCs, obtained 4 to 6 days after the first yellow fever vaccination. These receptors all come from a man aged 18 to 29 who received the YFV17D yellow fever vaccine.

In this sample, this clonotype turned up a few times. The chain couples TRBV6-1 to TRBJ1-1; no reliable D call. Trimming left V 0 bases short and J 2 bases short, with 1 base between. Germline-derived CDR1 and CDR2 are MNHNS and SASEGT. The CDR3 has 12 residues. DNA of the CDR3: TGTGCCAGCAGTGAAGCAAACACTGAAGCTTTCTTT. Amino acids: CASSEANTEAFF.

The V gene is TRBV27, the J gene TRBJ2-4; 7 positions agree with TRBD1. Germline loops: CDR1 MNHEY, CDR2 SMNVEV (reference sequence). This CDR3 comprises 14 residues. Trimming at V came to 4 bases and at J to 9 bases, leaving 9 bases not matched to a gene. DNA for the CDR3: TGTGCCAGCAGTTCCCACGACAGGGCCGGCATTCAGTACTTC. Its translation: CASSSHDRAGIQYF.

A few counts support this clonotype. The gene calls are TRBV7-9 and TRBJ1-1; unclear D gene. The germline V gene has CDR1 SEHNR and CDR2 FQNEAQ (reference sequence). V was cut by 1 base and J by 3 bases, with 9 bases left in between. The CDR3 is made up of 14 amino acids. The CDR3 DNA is TGTGCCAGCAGCTTAGTGTCATTACACACTGAAGCTTTCTTT. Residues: CASSLVSLHTEAFF.

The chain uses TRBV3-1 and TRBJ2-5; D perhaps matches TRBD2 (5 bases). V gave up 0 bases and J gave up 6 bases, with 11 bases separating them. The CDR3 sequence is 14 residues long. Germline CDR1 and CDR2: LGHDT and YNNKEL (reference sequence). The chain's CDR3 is CASSQDGRGKTQYF. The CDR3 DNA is TGTGCCAGCAGCCAAGATGGGAGAGGAAAGACCCAGTACTTC.

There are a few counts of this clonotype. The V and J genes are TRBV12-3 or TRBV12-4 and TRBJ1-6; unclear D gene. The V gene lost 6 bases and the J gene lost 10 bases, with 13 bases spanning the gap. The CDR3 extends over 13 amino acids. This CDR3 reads CASSLLEVSPLHF. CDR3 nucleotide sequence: TGTGCCAGCAGCCTTCTTGAGGTGTCACCCCTCCACTTT.

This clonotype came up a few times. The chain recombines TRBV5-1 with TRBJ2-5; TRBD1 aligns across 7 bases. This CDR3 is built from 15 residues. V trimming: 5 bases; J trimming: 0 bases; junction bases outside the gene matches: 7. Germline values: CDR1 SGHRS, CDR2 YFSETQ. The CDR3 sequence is CASREQGTYQETQYF. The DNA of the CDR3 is TGCGCCAGCAGAGAACAGGGGACCTACCAAGAGACCCAGTACTTC.

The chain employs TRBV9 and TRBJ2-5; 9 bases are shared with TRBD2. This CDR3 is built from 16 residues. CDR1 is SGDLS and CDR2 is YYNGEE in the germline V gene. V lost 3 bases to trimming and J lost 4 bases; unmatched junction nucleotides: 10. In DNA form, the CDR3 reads TGTGCCAGCAGCGCGGCGGGGGGGCAGGGAATAGAGACCCAGTACTTC. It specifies CASSAAGGQGIETQYF.

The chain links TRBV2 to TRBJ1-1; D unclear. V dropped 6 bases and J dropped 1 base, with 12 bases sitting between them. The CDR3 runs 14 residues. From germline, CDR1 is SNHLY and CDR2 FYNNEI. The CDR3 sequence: CASRAIQKNTEAFF. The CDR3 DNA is TGTGCCAGCAGAGCAATCCAAAAGAACACTGAAGCTTTCTTT. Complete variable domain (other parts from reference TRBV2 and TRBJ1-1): EPEVTQTPSHQVTQMGQEVILRCVPISNHLYFYWYRQILGQKVEFLVSFYNNEISEKSEIFDDQFSVERPDGSNFTLKIRSTKLEDSAMYFCASRAIQKNTEAFFGQGTRLTVV.

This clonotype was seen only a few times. CDR3 sequence: CAISESNSGPSNQPQHF. The CDR3 coding sequence is TGTGCCATCAGTGAGTCGAATTCGGGGCCCAGCAATCAGCCCCAGCATTTT. This chain joins TRBV10-3 and TRBJ1-5; maybe TRBD1 (5 bases). The CDR3 sequence is 17 residues long. From germline, CDR1 is ENHRY and CDR2 SYGVKD. Deletions cut 0 bases from V and 1 base from J, with 13 bases between.

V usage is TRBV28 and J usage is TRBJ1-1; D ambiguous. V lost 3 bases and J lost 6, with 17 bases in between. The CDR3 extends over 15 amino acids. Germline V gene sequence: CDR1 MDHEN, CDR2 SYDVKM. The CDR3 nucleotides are TGTGCCAGCAGTTTCACGCCCCGAGGAATCCCTGAAGCTTTCTTT. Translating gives CASSFTPRGIPEAFF.

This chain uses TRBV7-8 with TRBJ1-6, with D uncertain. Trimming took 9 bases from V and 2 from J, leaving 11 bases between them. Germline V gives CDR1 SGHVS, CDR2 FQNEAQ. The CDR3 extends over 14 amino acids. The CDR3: CASNTRTYNSPLHF. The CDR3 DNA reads TGTGCCAGTAACACGAGGACCTATAATTCACCCCTCCACTTT.

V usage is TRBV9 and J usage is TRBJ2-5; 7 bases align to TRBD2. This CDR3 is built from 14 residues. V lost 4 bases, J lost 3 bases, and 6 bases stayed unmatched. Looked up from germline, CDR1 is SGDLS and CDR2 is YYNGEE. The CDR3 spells CASSHTSAEETQYF. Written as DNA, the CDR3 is TGTGCCAGCAGCCATACTAGCGCTGAAGAGACCCAGTACTTC.

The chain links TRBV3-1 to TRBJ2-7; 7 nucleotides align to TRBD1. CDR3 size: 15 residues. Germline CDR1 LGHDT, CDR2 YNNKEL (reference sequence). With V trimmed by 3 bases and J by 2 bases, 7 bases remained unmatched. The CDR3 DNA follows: TGTGCCAGCAGCCATCTCAGGGGGACCACCTACGAGCAGTACTTC. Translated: CASSHLRGTTYEQYF.

In DNA form, the CDR3 reads TGTGCCAGCAGCCCCTCGCCCCTGCCGAACACTGAAGCTTTCTTT. Its protein is CASSPSPLPNTEAFF. The gene calls are TRBV7-3 and TRBJ1-1; D is unclear. Germline values: CDR1 SGHTA, CDR2 FQGTGA. V was shortened by 5 bases and J by 1 base, with 14 bases between the two germline ends. The CDR3 is made up of 15 amino acids.

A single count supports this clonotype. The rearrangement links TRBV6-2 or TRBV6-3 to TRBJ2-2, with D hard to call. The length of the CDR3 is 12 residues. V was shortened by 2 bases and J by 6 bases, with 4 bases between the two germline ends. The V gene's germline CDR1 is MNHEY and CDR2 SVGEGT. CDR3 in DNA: TGTGCCAGCAGTTACGGGCCCGGGGAGCTGTTTTTT. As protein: CASSYGPGELFF.

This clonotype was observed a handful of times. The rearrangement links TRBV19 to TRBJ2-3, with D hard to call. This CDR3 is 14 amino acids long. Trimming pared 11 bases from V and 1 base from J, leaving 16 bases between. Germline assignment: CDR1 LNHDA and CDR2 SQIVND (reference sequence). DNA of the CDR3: TGTGCCGCTCGAGATTTGGCAGGCACAGATACGCAGTATTTT. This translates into CAARDLAGTDTQYF.

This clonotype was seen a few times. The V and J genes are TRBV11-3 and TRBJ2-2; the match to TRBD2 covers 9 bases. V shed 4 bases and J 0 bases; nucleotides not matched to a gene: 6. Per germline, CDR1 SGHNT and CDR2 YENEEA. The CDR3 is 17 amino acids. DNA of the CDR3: TGTGCCAGCAGCTCGAGCGGGGGGCCACCGAACACCGGGGAGCTGTTTTTT. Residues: CASSSSGGPPNTGELFF.

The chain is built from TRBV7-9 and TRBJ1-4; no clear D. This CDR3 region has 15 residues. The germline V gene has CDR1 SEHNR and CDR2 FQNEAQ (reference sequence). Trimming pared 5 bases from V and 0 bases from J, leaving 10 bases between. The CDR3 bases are TGTGCCAGCAGCACCGCAGGAGCAACTAATGAAAAACTGTTTTTT. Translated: CASSTAGATNEKLFF. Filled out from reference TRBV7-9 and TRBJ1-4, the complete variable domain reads DTGVSQNPRHKITKRGQNVTFRCDPISEHNRLYWYRQTLGQGPEFLTYFQNEAQLEKSRLLSDRFSAERPKGSFSTLEIQRTEQGDSAMYLCASSTAGATNEKLFFGSGTQLSVL.

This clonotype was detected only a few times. This CDR3 is CASRDLSGGIINEQFF. Here the CDR3 DNA reads TGTGCCAGCAGAGACCTTAGCGGGGGAATCATTAATGAGCAGTTCTTC. The chain combines TRBV11-2 with TRBJ2-1, with 9 bases that match TRBD2. V was clipped by 6 bases and J by 7 bases; unmatched bases: 13. The CDR3 length is 16 residues. Germline V lookup: CDR1 SGHAT, CDR2 FQNNGV.

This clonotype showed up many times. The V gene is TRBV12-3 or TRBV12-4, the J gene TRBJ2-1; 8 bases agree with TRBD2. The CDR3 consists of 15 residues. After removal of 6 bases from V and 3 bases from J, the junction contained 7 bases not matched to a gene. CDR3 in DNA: TGTGCCAGCAGCCGCGGGGCGGGGGGCTACAATGAGCAGTTCTTC. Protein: CASSRGAGGYNEQFF.

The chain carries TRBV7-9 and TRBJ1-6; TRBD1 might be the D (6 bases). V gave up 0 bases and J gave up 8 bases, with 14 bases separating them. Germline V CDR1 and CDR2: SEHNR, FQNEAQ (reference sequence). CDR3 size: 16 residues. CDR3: CASSLASGGWDSPLHF. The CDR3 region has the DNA TGTGCCAGCAGCTTAGCCTCGGGGGGCTGGGATTCACCCCTCCACTTT. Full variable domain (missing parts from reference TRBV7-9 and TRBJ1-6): DTGVSQNPRHKITKRGQNVTFRCDPISEHNRLYWYRQTLGQGPEFLTYFQNEAQLEKSRLLSDRFSAERPKGSFSTLEIQRTEQGDSAMYLCASSLASGGWDSPLHFGNGTRLTVT.

The CDR3: CASSLRPPGRPYF. CDR3 sequence (DNA): TGTGCCAGCAGTTTACGCCCCCCGGGCCGCCCCTATTTT. The genes are TRBV12-3 or TRBV12-4 and TRBJ2-3, with D hard to call. The CDR3 covers 13 residues. The V gene lost 2 bases and the J gene lost 15 bases, with 18 bases spanning the gap.

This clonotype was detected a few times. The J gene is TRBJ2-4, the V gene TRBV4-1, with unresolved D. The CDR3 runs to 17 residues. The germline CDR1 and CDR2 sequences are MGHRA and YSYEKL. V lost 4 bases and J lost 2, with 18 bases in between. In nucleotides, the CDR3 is TGCGCCAGCAGCCTGGCACACTCAGAAGGGACCAAAAACATTCAGTACTTC. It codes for CASSLAHSEGTKNIQYF.

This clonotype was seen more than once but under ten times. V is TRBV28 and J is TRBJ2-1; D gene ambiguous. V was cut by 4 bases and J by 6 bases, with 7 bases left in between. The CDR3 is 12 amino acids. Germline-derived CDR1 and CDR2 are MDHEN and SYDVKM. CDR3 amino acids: CASSSPLNEQFF. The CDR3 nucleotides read TGTGCCAGCAGTTCCCCCCTCAATGAGCAGTTCTTC.

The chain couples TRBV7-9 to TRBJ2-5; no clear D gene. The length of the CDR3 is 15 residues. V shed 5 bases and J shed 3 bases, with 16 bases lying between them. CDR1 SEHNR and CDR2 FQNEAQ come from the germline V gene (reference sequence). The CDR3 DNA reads TGTGCCAGCAGCGCCCGACAAGACCTGAAAGAGACCCAGTACTTC. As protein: CASSARQDLKETQYF. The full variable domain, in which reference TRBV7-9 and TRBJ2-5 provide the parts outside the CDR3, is DTGVSQNPRHKITKRGQNVTFRCDPISEHNRLYWYRQTLGQGPEFLTYFQNEAQLEKSRLLSDRFSAERPKGSFSTLEIQRTEQGDSAMYLCASSARQDLKETQYFGPGTRLLVL.